These 3 T cell receptor beta chains originate from one sample sequenced in a study of blood T cell repertoires in COVID-19. TCRdb's table, derived via immunoSEQ multiplex PCR, lists solely in-frame clones and lacks some. The repertoire includes 200,000 to 250,000 clones, approximately 86% of them detected once, and 10% sits in the top ten. Sequencing was done on a sample of peripheral blood. These receptors were collected from a woman aged 45-65 years with COVID-19, enrolled during active disease.

The DNA for the CDR3 is TGTGCCAGCAGCCCCCTTTTGGGCACACAAAACATTCAGTACTTC. Amino acid sequence: CASSPLLGTQNIQYF. This chain connects TRBV27 to TRBJ2-4; D remains unclear. Germline lookup yields CDR1 MNHEY and CDR2 SMNVEV (reference sequence). CDR3 size: 15 residues. Trimming removed 6 bases at V and 5 bases at J, with 17 bases between.

This chain joins TRBV11-2 and TRBJ1-4; D possibly corresponds to TRBD1 (5 bases). The germline V gene encodes CDR1 SGHAT and CDR2 FQNNGV. This CDR3 has 14 residues. Trimming removed 1 base from V and 10 bases from J, with 13 bases in between. In DNA, the CDR3 is TGTGCCAGCAGCTTAGCTGGCAGGGTTGGAAAACTGTTTTTT. Protein product: CASSLAGRVGKLFF.

This chain connects TRBV19 to TRBJ2-3; 10 bases agree with TRBD1. There are 14 residues in the CDR3. Germline CDR1 is LNHDA and CDR2 is SQIVND (reference sequence). The ends lost 6 bases at V and 4 bases at J; junction bases unmatched: 4. The CDR3 loop is CASRTTGGADTQYF. CDR3 coding DNA: TGTGCCAGTAGGACGACAGGGGGCGCAGATACGCAGTATTTT. The complete variable domain, with remaining parts taken from reference TRBV19 and TRBJ2-3, reads DGGITQSPKYLFRKEGQNVTLSCEQNLNHDAMYWYRQDPGQGLRLIYYSQIVNDFQKGDIAEGYSVSREKKESFPLTVTSAQKNPTAFYLCASRTTGGADTQYFGPGTRLTVL.